These 28 T cell receptor beta chains share one sample of origin, sequenced in a study of blood T cells in healthy people across ages. Then a second PCR, running about 7 to 11 cycles, was carried out with a sample-barcoded 5' primer and a J-beta primer mix. Using its own MiXCR run on the 5' RACE reads, TCRdb lists one record per CDR3 protein. The table lists some 1.8 million distinct CDR3 sequences, roughly two fifths of them singletons. The specimen sequenced was blood. The receptors were gathered from a human donor in good health.

The J gene is TRBJ1-5, the V gene TRBV7-2; D is perhaps TRBD1 (5 bases). V was trimmed by 5 bases and J by 6 bases, leaving 11 bases between them. Germline CDR1 SGHTA, CDR2 FQGNSA. This CDR3 spans 13 amino acids. CDR3 sequence reads: CTSSLRVGQPQHF. The CDR3 DNA sequence: TGTACCAGCAGCCTCAGGGTAGGTCAGCCCCAGCATTTT.

This clonotype came up once. This chain joins TRBV10-3 and TRBJ2-3, with 9 bases identical to TRBD1. CDR3 length: 15 amino acids. The trim removed 5 bases at V and 2 bases at J, leaving 5 bases unmatched. The germline V gene encodes CDR1 ENHRY and CDR2 SYGVKD. The chain's CDR3 is CAISTGQGLTDTQYF. CDR3 DNA sequence: TGTGCCATCAGTACGGGACAGGGACTCACAGATACGCAGTATTTT.

This clonotype was detected many times. The V gene is TRBV29-1, the J gene TRBJ2-6, with 8 positions matching TRBD1. The CDR3 is 15 residues long. In germline, CDR1 is SQVTM, CDR2 ANQGSEA. With 3 bases clipped from V and 4 bases from J, the junction kept 5 bases outside the gene matches. This CDR3 reads CSVDATGVGANVLTF. The DNA of the CDR3 is TGCAGCGTTGACGCGACAGGGGTAGGGGCCAACGTCCTGACTTTC.

The chain combines TRBV7-2 with TRBJ2-3, with D possibly matching TRBD1 (6 bases). The CDR3 has 17 amino acids. Germline CDR1 SGHTA, CDR2 FQGNSA. Trimming shortened V by 0 bases and J by 0 bases, and 13 bases separated the two germline ends. The CDR3 bases are TGTGCCAGCAGCTTAGCGTTCAGGGGTCATAGCACAGATACGCAGTATTTT. Translated, it gives CASSLAFRGHSTDTQYF. Variable domain in full (rest from reference TRBV7-2 and TRBJ2-3): GAGVSQSPSNKVTEKGKDVELRCDPISGHTALYWYRQSLGQGLEFLIYFQGNSAPDKSGLPSDRFSAERTGGSVSTLTIQRTQQEDSAVYLCASSLAFRGHSTDTQYFGPGTRLTVL.

The rearrangement links TRBV4-1 to TRBJ2-7, with TRBD2 matching 7 bases. The germline gives CDR1 MGHRA, CDR2 YSYEKL. J lost 4 bases, V lost 5 bases, and 11 bases had no gene match. The CDR3 extends over 15 amino acids. The DNA for the CDR3 is TGCGCCAGCAGCGGTGAACCGGGACTAAGTTACGAGCAGTACTTC. Its translation is CASSGEPGLSYEQYF.

This chain links TRBV7-3 with TRBJ2-3; D perhaps matches TRBD1 (5 bases). Germline values: CDR1 SGHTA, CDR2 FQGTGA. The V end lost 4 bases, the J end lost 1 base, and 12 bases lay between the germline ends. This CDR3 contains 15 residues. As DNA, the CDR3 is TGTGCCAGCAGCTCGACAGTCACAGGCACAGATACGCAGTATTTT. This codes for CASSSTVTGTDTQYF.

The chain has TRBV7-9 and TRBJ2-7; 10 bases fit TRBD1. TRBJ2-5 matches the DNA end more closely, so the J call is doubtful. The CDR3 sequence is 16 residues long. The germline gives CDR1 SEHNR, CDR2 FQNEAQ (reference sequence). The CDR3 loop reads CASRFAGQGILETQYF. CDR3 sequence (DNA): TGTGCCAGCAGATTCGCGGGACAGGGGATTTTGGAGACCCAGTACTTC.

This clonotype was observed a few times. This chain uses TRBV5-6 with TRBJ1-1; tentatively, D is TRBD1 (5 bases). The V and J ends lost 3 bases and 13 bases respectively, with 13 bases between them. Per germline, CDR1 SGHDT and CDR2 YYEEEE. The CDR3 extends over 11 amino acids. CDR3 region: CASSWGSRVFF. The DNA for the CDR3 is TGTGCCAGCAGCTGGGGGTCCCGGGTTTTCTTT.

V and J are TRBV12-3 or TRBV12-4 and TRBJ2-7; D might be TRBD2 (5 bases). V shed 2 bases and J shed 5 bases, with 13 bases lying between them. This CDR3 comprises 14 residues. The CDR3 protein is CASSLKSRGNEQYF. In DNA, the CDR3 is TGTGCCAGCAGTTTAAAATCGCGAGGGAACGAGCAGTACTTC.

The V call is TRBV7-2, the J call TRBJ2-3; TRBD1 might be the D (6 bases). From germline, CDR1 is SGHTA and CDR2 FQGNSA. This CDR3 contains 15 residues. V was trimmed by 4 bases and J by 0 bases, leaving 11 bases between them. The CDR3: CASSSARGSTDTQYF. Written as DNA, the CDR3 is TGTGCCAGCAGCTCCGCAAGGGGGAGCACAGATACGCAGTATTTT.

Regarding this clonotype: At one end, the junction sequence differs from germline, possibly due to a read error. The chain employs TRBV7-8 and TRBJ1-2; D remains ambiguous. The CDR3 runs 17 residues. CDR1 and CDR2 (germline): SGHVS, FQNEAQ. The CDR3 bases are TGTGCCAGCAGCTCAGCGCAGTCAGGTCTAAGGAACTATGGCTGCACCTTC. This translates into CASSSAQSGLRNYGCTF.

The chain joins TRBV11-3 to TRBJ1-1; D unclear. CDR3 size: 15 residues. V was trimmed by 0 bases and J by 5 bases, leaving 13 bases between them. Germline V CDR1 and CDR2: SGHNT, YENEEA. CDR3 sequence reads: CASSLEGYGGTEAFF. In DNA form, the CDR3 reads TGTGCCAGCAGCTTAGAAGGTTACGGTGGAACTGAAGCTTTCTTT.

The chain links TRBV6-2 or TRBV6-3 to TRBJ1-2, with D unclear. Germline V gene data show CDR1 as MNHEY and CDR2 as SVGEGT. Between the trimmed V and J ends, which lost 0 bases and 5 bases, there was a span of 10 bases. The CDR3 loop spans 14 amino acids. The CDR3 is CASSYSLQVYGYTF. The CDR3 nucleotides are TGTGCCAGCAGTTACTCGTTACAAGTTTATGGCTACACCTTC.

The sample holds many counts of this clonotype. The chain carries TRBV7-2 and TRBJ2-7; TRBD2 might be the D (5 bases). The CDR3 has 15 amino acids. V shed 1 base and J shed 2 bases, with 12 bases lying between them. Germline CDR1 reads SGHTA; CDR2 reads FQGNSA. For the CDR3, the DNA is TGTGCCAGCAGCTTAGGCCTAGCTCCTACCTACGAGCAGTACTTC. It specifies CASSLGLAPTYEQYF.

This sequence joins TRBV19 and TRBJ2-2, with a tentative D call TRBD2 (5 bases). The V gene lost 6 bases and the J gene lost 1 base, with 15 bases spanning the gap. This CDR3 spans 16 amino acids. Germline lookup yields CDR1 LNHDA and CDR2 SQIVND (reference sequence). In DNA form, the CDR3 reads TGTGCCAGTAGGCCAGCTGACTACGTGAACACCGGGGAGCTGTTTTTT. Its protein product is CASRPADYVNTGELFF.

This chain connects TRBV24-1 to TRBJ2-1; D gene unclear. Germline assignment: CDR1 KGHDR and CDR2 SFDVKD. The germline V and J ends were trimmed by 5 bases and 4 bases, with 14 bases remaining between them. The CDR3 loop spans 15 amino acids. Written as DNA, the CDR3 is TGTGCCACCAGTGGACGCCGCGACCAATACAATGAGCAGTTCTTC. As protein: CATSGRRDQYNEQFF.

This clonotype has more than one count but fewer than ten. This rearrangement joins TRBV12-3 or TRBV12-4 to TRBJ1-5, with 8 bases identical to TRBD1. V lost 6 bases, J lost 7 bases, and 8 bases stayed unmatched. The CDR3 runs 14 residues. The CDR3 protein is CASSYDRGGQPQHF. CDR3 in DNA: TGTGCCAGCAGCTATGACAGGGGAGGCCAGCCCCAGCATTTT.

This clonotype has a handful of counts. The rearrangement joins TRBV7-9 to TRBJ1-4; D remains ambiguous. Germline values: CDR1 SEHNR, CDR2 FQNEAQ (reference sequence). The CDR3 runs 15 residues. The V gene lost 6 bases and the J gene lost 0 bases, with 11 bases spanning the gap. The CDR3: CASSEAAATNEKLFF. The CDR3 nucleotides are TGTGCCAGCAGTGAGGCAGCCGCAACTAATGAAAAACTGTTTTTT.

This clonotype has a handful of counts. V and J are TRBV10-3 and TRBJ2-1; D unresolved. V was pared by 4 bases and J by 1 base, with 14 bases between. Looked up from germline, CDR1 is ENHRY and CDR2 is SYGVKD. This CDR3 contains 16 residues. CDR3 protein: CAISVSLIGSYNEQFF. The CDR3 region has the DNA TGTGCCATCAGTGTTTCACTCATTGGATCCTACAATGAGCAGTTCTTC.

This chain connects TRBV12-5 to TRBJ2-5, with D maybe TRBD2 (6 bases). There are 19 residues in the CDR3. Trimming took off 0 bases at V and 4 bases at J, with 24 bases between the two ends. Germline CDR1 LGHNT, CDR2 FRNRAP. CDR3 amino acids: CASGLVRYSLGGMIETQYF. The CDR3 DNA is TGTGCTAGTGGTTTGGTACGCTACTCCCTCGGAGGGATGATAGAGACCCAGTACTTC.

In regard to this clonotype: Since a much larger clone is just one base distant, this may be a read error. V gene TRBV29-1 combines with J gene TRBJ2-3; D gene unclear. CDR1 is SQVTM and CDR2 is ANQGSEA in the germline V gene. The CDR3 totals 13 residues. This CDR3 reads CSVEGLNTYTQYF. Written as DNA, the CDR3 is TGCAGCGTTGAAGGGCTAAACACATATACGCAGTATTTT.

V and J are TRBV4-1 and TRBJ2-5, with a tentative D call TRBD2 (6 bases). The last part of the DNA fits TRBJ2-7 better; the J call may be wrong. Germline values: CDR1 MGHRA, CDR2 YSYEKL. The CDR3 runs to 15 residues. CDR3 sequence reads: CASSQPSSVINEQYF. The CDR3 nucleotides read TGCGCCAGCAGCCAACCCTCTAGCGTAATCAACGAGCAGTACTTC.

CDR3 in amino acids: CASREGQGGTEAFF. For the CDR3, the DNA is TGTGCCAGCAGAGAGGGACAGGGGGGCACTGAAGCTTTCTTT. This chain uses TRBV7-9 with TRBJ1-1; TRBD1 agrees at 11 bases. Germline trimming cut 6 bases from V and 4 bases from J; bases unmatched to any gene: 4. The V gene's germline CDR1 is SEHNR and CDR2 FQNEAQ (reference sequence). This CDR3 contains 14 residues.

This clonotype was detected only a few times. This chain connects TRBV19 to TRBJ2-7; 8 bases are a match to TRBD1. Germline V gene lookup returns CDR1 LNHDA and CDR2 SQIVND (reference sequence). The CDR3 extends over 15 amino acids. Trimming removed 6 bases from V and 2 bases from J; junction bases left unmatched: 9. CDR3 in amino acids: CASRARQGQTYEQYF. CDR3 nucleotides: TGTGCCAGTAGAGCCAGACAGGGGCAAACCTACGAGCAGTACTTC.

The sample holds a few counts of this clonotype. The V gene is TRBV10-3, the J gene TRBJ2-3, with TRBD2 matching over 8 bases. Germline CDR1 ENHRY, CDR2 SYGVKD. J gave up 2 bases and V 2 bases, and 3 bases lay outside the gene matches. The CDR3 spans 15 residues. The CDR3 bases are TGTGCCATCAGTGAGCCGGGGGGGAACACAGATACGCAGTATTTT. Its translation: CAISEPGGNTDTQYF.

V is TRBV13 and J is TRBJ2-5; D remains ambiguous. The germline CDR1 and CDR2 sequences are PRHDT and FYEKMQ (reference sequence). Trimming took off 2 bases at V and 2 bases at J, with 15 bases between the two ends. The CDR3 spans 16 residues. The CDR3 DNA is TGTGCCAGCAGCTTACAGTTAGCTTTTGGGCAAGAGACCCAGTACTTC. It codes for CASSLQLAFGQETQYF.

This chain uses TRBV10-3 with TRBJ2-2; D is undetermined. The V and J ends lost 10 bases and 0 bases respectively, with 12 bases between them. The germline CDR1 and CDR2 sequences are ENHRY and SYGVKD. The CDR3 is made up of 14 amino acids. The CDR3 DNA reads as TGTGCCACCAATTCCAGGTCGAACACCGGGGAGCTGTTTTTT. Translation: CATNSRSNTGELFF.

V gene TRBV7-2 combines with J gene TRBJ2-6; D is ambiguous. The CDR3 consists of 15 residues. Germline V lookup: CDR1 SGHTA, CDR2 FQGNSA. The V end was cut by 5 bases, the J end by 0 bases, with 8 bases between. CDR3 bases: TGTGCCAGCAGCGCCCGGTTCTCTGGGGCCAACGTCCTGACTTTC. It yields the protein CASSARFSGANVLTF.